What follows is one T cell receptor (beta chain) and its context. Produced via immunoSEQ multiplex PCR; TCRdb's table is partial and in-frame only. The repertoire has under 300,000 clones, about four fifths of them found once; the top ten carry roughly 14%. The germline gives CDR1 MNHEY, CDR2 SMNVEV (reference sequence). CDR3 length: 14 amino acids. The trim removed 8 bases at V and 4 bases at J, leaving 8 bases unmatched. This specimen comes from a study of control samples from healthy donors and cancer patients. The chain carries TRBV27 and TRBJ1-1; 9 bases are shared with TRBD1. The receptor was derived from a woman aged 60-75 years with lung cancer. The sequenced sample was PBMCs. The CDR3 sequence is CASGYRGLGTEAFF. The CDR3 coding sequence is TGTGCCAGCGGGTACAGGGGGCTCGGCACTGAAGCTTTCTTT.